This T cell receptor (beta chain) is drawn from a study of STAT3 mutations in large granular lymphocyte leukemia. On this clone itself: Its specificity is unknown.

Germline V gene data show CDR1 as SGHTA and CDR2 as FQGNSA. This CDR3 spans 15 amino acids. The V and J ends lost 0 bases and 7 bases, in that order; junction bases with no gene match: 3. The study, taken as a whole, reports: TCR clonotype switching after therapy occurred in about 30% of the 18 patients. Every T-cell large granular lymphocyte leukemia patient had at least one immunodominant TCR beta clonotype.

Sequenced by immunoSEQ multiplex PCR; TCRdb stores in-frame clones only, minus some. Of roughly 9,700 clones listed, 70% to 90% were seen once; the top ten hold about 27%. The chain has TRBV7-2 and TRBJ2-1; TRBD2 matches at 10 bases. The TCR was taken from a man aged 60 to 69 with T-cell large granular lymphocyte leukemia. Some clones in this sample may be carry-over from other donors' samples. The sample taken for sequencing was peripheral blood mononuclear cells. The CDR3 spells CASSLASSGGNEQFF. CDR3 coding DNA: TGTGCCAGCAGCTTAGCGTCTAGCGGGGGAAATGAGCAGTTCTTC.